The 7 T cell receptor beta chains listed next were all sequenced from one sample in a study of glioma-infiltrating T cells. The iRepertoire nested amplicon-rescue multiplex PCR amplified TCR alpha and beta CDR3s from RNA. TCRdb re-called the multiplex PCR reads with MiXCR, one entry per CDR3 protein. Found here are about 190,000 distinct CDR3 sequences, around 32% of them singletons; the top ten hold around 20%. The sample was glioma tissue, nonneoplastic brain tissue, or PBMCs (not recorded which). These receptors were taken from a human donor with low-grade glioma or glioblastoma, undergoing nonglioma brain surgery, or in good health (not recorded which).

This clonotype was seen a few times. This chain uses TRBV7-2 with TRBJ2-7; D remains ambiguous. The germline CDR1 and CDR2 sequences are SGHTA and FQGNSA. The ends were cut back, 4 bases at V and 6 bases at J, with 13 bases in the middle. CDR3 size: 13 residues. CDR3 residues: CASSSRRDLEQYF. The CDR3 nucleotides read TGTGCCAGCAGCTCCAGAAGGGATCTCGAGCAGTACTTC.

V usage is TRBV9 and J usage is TRBJ2-1; unclear D gene. The germline V gene encodes CDR1 SGDLS and CDR2 YYNGEE. The CDR3 extends over 15 amino acids. V lost 0 bases to trimming and J lost 4 bases, with 11 bases between them. Written as DNA, the CDR3 is TGTGCCAGCAGCGTAGCGGTAGGGTCGTACAATGAGCAGTTCTTC. It is translated as CASSVAVGSYNEQFF. Full variable domain (outside the CDR3, taken from reference TRBV9 and TRBJ2-1): DSGVTQTPKHLITATGQRVTLRCSPRSGDLSVYWYQQSLDQGLQFLIQYYNGEERAKGNILERFSAQQFPDLHSELNLSSLELGDSALYFCASSVAVGSYNEQFFGPGTRLTVL.

As regards this clonotype: A much larger clone lies a single base off, so this may be a read error. CDR3 protein: CSSSQRGVQETQYF. CDR3 coding DNA: TGTTCCAGCTCACAACGGGGGGTCCAAGAGACCCAGTACTTC. The V call is TRBV18, the J call TRBJ2-5; 7 positions agree with TRBD2. The CDR3 contains 14 residues. Germline V gene data show CDR1 as KGHSH and CDR2 as LQKENI.

This clonotype was detected many times. The rearrangement joins TRBV6-1 to TRBJ2-5; TRBD2 agrees at 9 bases. The CDR3 runs to 16 residues. After removal of 7 bases from V and 5 bases from J, the junction contained 14 bases not matched to a gene. CDR1 is MNHNS and CDR2 is SASEGT in the germline V gene. CDR3 sequence (DNA): TGTGCCAGCACCTTCGCCCGGGCCAGCGGGAGGGAGACCCAGTACTTC. This sequence encodes CASTFARASGRETQYF.

CDR3 residues: CASSSGYLTDTQYF. CDR3 bases: TGTGCCAGCAGCTCGGGCTATCTCACAGATACGCAGTATTTT. The V gene is TRBV7-9, the J gene TRBJ2-3; the D is unclear. Germline V gives CDR1 SEHNR, CDR2 FQNEAQ (reference sequence). The ends were cut back, 4 bases at V and 2 bases at J, with 10 bases in the middle. There are 14 residues in the CDR3.

The chain joins TRBV4-1 to TRBJ1-4, with 8 positions matching TRBD1. Trimming at V came to 4 bases and at J to 5 bases, leaving 12 bases not matched to a gene. Germline V gene lookup returns CDR1 MGHRA and CDR2 YSYEKL. This CDR3 has 17 amino acids. DNA of the CDR3: TGCGCCAGCAGCCCCCTAACGACAGGGGTCAGAAATGAAAAACTGTTTTTT. The encoded protein is CASSPLTTGVRNEKLFF.

This clonotype was picked up a small number of times. V usage is TRBV29-1 and J usage is TRBJ2-7; D is undetermined. V lost 0 bases to trimming and J lost 4 bases, with 10 bases between them. The CDR3 sequence is 13 residues long. Germline lookup yields CDR1 SQVTM and CDR2 ANQGSEA. As DNA, the CDR3 is TGCAGCGTTGAAGACCCAGGCAGATACGAGCAGTACTTC. This encodes CSVEDPGRYEQYF.